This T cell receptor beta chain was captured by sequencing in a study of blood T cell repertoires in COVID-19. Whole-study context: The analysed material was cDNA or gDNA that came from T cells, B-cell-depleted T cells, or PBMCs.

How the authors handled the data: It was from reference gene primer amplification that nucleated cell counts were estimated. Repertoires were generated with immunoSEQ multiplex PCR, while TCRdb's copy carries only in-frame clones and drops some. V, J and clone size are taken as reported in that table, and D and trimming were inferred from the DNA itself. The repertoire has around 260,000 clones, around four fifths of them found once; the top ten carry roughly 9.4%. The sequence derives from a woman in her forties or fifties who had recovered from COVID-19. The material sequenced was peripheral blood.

The CDR3 spells CASSKVETGNTGELFF. CDR3 DNA sequence: TGTGCCAGCAGTAAGGTCGAGACAGGGAACACCGGGGAGCTGTTTTTT. The V gene is TRBV2, the J gene TRBJ2-2; maybe TRBD1 (6 bases). Germline V CDR1 and CDR2: SNHLY, FYNNEI. The V end was cut by 5 bases, the J end by 1 base, with 14 bases between. CDR3 length equals 16 residues.